This T cell receptor (beta chain) was sequenced during a study of blood T cell repertoires in COVID-19. Data came from immunoSEQ multiplex PCR; TCRdb stores just in-frame clones and leaves some out. The sample has 300,000 to 450,000 clones, approximately 89% seen once. Trimming at V came to 0 bases and at J to 0 bases, leaving 8 bases not matched to a gene. CDR3 length: 17 amino acids. CDR1 is ENHRY and CDR2 is SYGVKD in the germline V gene. The rearrangement joins TRBV10-3 to TRBJ2-7; TRBD1 agrees at 7 bases. The TCR originated in an older woman with COVID-19, enrolled during active disease. The sample was peripheral blood. CDR3 sequence (DNA): TGTGCCATCAGTGAGTCGGGCAGGGGGACCAACTCCTACGAGCAGTACTTC. Protein sequence: CAISESGRGTNSYEQYF.